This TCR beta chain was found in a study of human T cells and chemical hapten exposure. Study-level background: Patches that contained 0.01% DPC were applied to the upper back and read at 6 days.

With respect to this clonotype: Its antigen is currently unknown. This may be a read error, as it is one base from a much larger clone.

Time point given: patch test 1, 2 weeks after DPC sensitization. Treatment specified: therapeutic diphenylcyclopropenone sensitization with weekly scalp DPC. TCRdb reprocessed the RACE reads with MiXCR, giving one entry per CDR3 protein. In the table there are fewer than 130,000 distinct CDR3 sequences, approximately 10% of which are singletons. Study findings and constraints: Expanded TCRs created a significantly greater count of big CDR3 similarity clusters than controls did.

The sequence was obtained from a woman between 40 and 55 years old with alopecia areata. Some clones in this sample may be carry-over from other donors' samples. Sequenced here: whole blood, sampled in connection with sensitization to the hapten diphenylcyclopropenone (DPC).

CDR3 residues: CACSEYGGADGELFF. In DNA, the CDR3 is TGTGCCTGCAGTGAATATGGGGGAGCCGACGGGGAGCTGTTTTTT. The V and J genes are TRBV25-1 and TRBJ2-2; D is perhaps TRBD1 or TRBD2 (5 bases each). The germline CDR1 and CDR2 sequences are MGHDK and SYGVNS. The CDR3 has 15 amino acids. Full variable domain (remainder filled in from reference TRBV25-1 and TRBJ2-2): EADIYQTPRYLVIGTGKKITLECSQTMGHDKMYWYQQDPGMELHLIHYSYGVNSTEKGDLSSESTVSRIRTEHFPLTLESARPSHTSQYLCACSEYGGADGELFFGEGSRLTVL.